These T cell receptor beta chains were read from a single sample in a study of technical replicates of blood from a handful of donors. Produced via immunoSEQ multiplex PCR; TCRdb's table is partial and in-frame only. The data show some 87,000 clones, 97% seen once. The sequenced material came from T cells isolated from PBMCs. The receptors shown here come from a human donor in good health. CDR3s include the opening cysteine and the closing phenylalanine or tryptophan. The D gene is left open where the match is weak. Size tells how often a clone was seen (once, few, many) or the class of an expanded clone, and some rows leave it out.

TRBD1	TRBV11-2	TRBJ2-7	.	TGTGCCAGCCGAAGGACAGGGGGCCGGTACGAGCAGTACTTC	CASRRTGGRYEQYF
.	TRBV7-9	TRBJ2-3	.	TGTGCCAGCAGCTCCTTGAATGGCGGGGCTCCCCGAGCGCAGTATTTT	CASSSLNGGAPRAQYF
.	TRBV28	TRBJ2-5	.	TGTGCCAGCAGTTCACTAATTAAGACCTCAGGAGGCTCCCAAGAGACCCAGTACTTC	CASSSLIKTSGGSQETQYF
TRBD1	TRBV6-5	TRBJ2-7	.	TGTGCCACCTCGGACAGGGGGCTAGGCGAGCAGTACTTC	CATSDRGLGEQYF
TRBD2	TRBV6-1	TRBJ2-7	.	TGTGCCAGCAGTGAGACGGTCGGGACTAGCGGGAGAGGCGAGCAGTACTTC	CASSETVGTSGRGEQYF
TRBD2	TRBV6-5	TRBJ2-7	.	TGTGCCAGCAGTTACTCGGCGGGAGCCCAATACGAGCAGTACTTC	CASSYSAGAQYEQYF
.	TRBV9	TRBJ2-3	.	TGTGCCAGCAGCTCTCGCGGTACAGATACGCAGTATTTT	CASSSRGTDTQYF
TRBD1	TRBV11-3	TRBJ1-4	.	TGTGCCAGCAGCTGGGGGACAGGGGAGGTTCTAGGCGAAAAACTGTTTTTT	CASSWGTGEVLGEKLFF
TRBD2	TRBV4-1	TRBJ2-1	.	TGCGCCAGCAGCCCACCGGGACTAGCGGATCCAAATGAGCAGTTCTTC	CASSPPGLADPNEQFF
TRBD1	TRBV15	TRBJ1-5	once	TGTGCCACCAGCAGAGACAGGGGGCATCAGCCCCAGCATTTT	CATSRDRGHQPQHF
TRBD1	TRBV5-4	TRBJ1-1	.	TGTGCCAGCAGCTTGGCTCACCGGACAGGTCGCAAAGCTTTCTTT	CASSLAHRTGRKAFF
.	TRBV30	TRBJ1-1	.	TGTGCCTGGAGTTACGGGGGAGTTTCGAGGAACACTGAAGCTTTCTTT	CAWSYGGVSRNTEAFF
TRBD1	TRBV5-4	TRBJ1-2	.	TGTGCCAGCAGCTTGGGACAGGGGGCCTCCTATGGCTACACCTTC	CASSLGQGASYGYTF
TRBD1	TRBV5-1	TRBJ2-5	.	TGCGCCAGCCGGAACCGGGACAGGGGTCGTCAAGAGACCCAGTACTTC	CASRNRDRGRQETQYF
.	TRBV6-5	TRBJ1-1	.	TGTGCCAGCAGTTCAACCGGGTCGAACACTGAAGCTTTCTTT	CASSSTGSNTEAFF
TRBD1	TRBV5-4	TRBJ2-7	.	TGTGCCAGCAGCAACGGACAGGGCTACGAGCAGTACTTC	CASSNGQGYEQYF
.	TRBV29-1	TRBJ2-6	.	TGCAGCGTTGGGGCAGTTGGGGCCAACGTCCTGACTTTC	CSVGAVGANVLTF
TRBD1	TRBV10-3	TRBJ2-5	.	TGTGCCATCGGCTACAGGGGAGAGACCCAGTACTTC	CAIGYRGETQYF
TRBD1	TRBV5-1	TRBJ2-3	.	TGCGCCAGCAGCCCCCGACAGGGGAGCACAGATACGCAGTATTTT	CASSPRQGSTDTQYF
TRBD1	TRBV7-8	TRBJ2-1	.	TGTGCCAGCAGCTTCCGGGACAGCGCCTACAATGAGCAGTTCTTC	CASSFRDSAYNEQFF
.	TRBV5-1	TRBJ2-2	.	TGCGCCAGCAGCCGGGGGAACCCGGGCACCGGGGAGCTGTTTTTT	CASSRGNPGTGELFF
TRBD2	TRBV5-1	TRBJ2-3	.	TGCGCCAGCAGCTCTCGGACTAGCGGGGGGGCTGGGGTTTGGACAGATACGCAGTATTTT	CASSSRTSGGAGVWTDTQYF
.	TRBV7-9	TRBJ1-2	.	TGTGCCAGCAGCTTTGGTGACAGGATAAACTATGGCTACACCTTC	CASSFGDRINYGYTF
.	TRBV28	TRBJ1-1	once	TGTGCCAGCTTTTACAGGGATGGCACTGAAGCTTTCTTT	CASFYRDGTEAFF
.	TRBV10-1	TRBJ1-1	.	TGCGCCACCCAGGGAGGGGTGGACACTGAAGCTTTCTTT	CATQGGVDTEAFF
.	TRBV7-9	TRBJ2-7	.	TGTGCCAGCAGCCAATTCCACCCAAACGCACACTACGAGCAGTACTTC	CASSQFHPNAHYEQYF
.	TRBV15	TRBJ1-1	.	TGTGCCACCAGCAGAGATAAAGGGAGCGCTGAAGCTTTCTTT	CATSRDKGSAEAFF
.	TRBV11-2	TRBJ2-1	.	TGTGCCAGCAGCACTTCCTCGACCGGGGGTCAGGATGAGCAGTTCTTC	CASSTSSTGGQDEQFF
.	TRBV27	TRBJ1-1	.	TGTGCCAGCAGTTTATCCAGGAACACTGAAGCTTTCTTT	CASSLSRNTEAFF
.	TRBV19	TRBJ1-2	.	TGTGCCAGTAGTACACGGGAGTTCTATGGCTACACCTTC	CASSTREFYGYTF
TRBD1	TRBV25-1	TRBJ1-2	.	TGTGCCAGCAGTGAATATCCCAGGGGGCCCTATGGCTACACCTTC	CASSEYPRGPYGYTF
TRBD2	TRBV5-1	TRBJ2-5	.	TGCGCCAGCAGCTTGGCCCGGGGCGGGAGGCTGGAGACCCAGTACTTC	CASSLARGGRLETQYF
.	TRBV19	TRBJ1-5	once	TGTGCCAGTAGTATGGGAGGCGGTCAGCCCCAGCATTTT	CASSMGGGQPQHF
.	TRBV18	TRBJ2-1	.	TGTGCCAGCTCCCAGATAGGACAGAACAATGAGCAGTTCTTC	CASSQIGQNNEQFF
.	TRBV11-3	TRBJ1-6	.	TGTGCCAGCAGCCGCCAAGAGAATTCACCCCTCCACTTT	CASSRQENSPLHF
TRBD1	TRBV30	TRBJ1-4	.	TGTGCCTGGAGTAGAGCAGGGGGTGGTAATGAAAAACTGTTTTTT	CAWSRAGGGNEKLFF
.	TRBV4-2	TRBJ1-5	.	TGTGCCAGCAGCCACTCAGGGGATGTGGGTCAGCCCCAGCATTTT	CASSHSGDVGQPQHF
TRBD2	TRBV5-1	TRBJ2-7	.	TGCGCCAGCAGCTTGGTGGGGGGGGGCTCCTACGAGCAGTACTTC	CASSLVGGGSYEQYF
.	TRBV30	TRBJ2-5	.	TGTGCCTGGAGCCTACAGCAAGAGACCCAGTACTTC	CAWSLQQETQYF